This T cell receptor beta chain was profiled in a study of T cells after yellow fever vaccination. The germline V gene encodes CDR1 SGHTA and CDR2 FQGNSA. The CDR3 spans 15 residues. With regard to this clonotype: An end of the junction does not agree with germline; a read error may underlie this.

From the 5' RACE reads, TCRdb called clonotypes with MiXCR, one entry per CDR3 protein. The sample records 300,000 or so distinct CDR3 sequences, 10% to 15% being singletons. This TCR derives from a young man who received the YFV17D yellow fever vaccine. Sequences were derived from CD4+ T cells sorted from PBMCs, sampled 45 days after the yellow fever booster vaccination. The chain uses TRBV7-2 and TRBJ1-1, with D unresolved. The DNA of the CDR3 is TGTGCCAGCAGGTTAGGATTCAGTTCAAACACTGAAGCTTTCTTT. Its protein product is CASRLGFSSNTEAFF.